These T cell receptor beta chains were read from a single sample in a study of cytomegalovirus exposure and HLA in healthy donors. The repertoire was sequenced with immunoSEQ multiplex PCR; TCRdb's copy has only in-frame clones and lacks some. This sample has 100,000 or so clones, with 74% found just once. Sample: PBMCs. These receptors were collected from a human donor in good health. The CDR3 runs from the conserved cysteine through the conserved F or W. A D gene is named only where the DNA matches it firmly. Clone size, where shown, is once, few, many, or a class for clones that have expanded.

v_call	cdr3_length	d_call	clone_size	j_call	cdr3_aa	cdr3_nt
TRBV14	12	.	.	TRBJ1-2	CASSPRNEGYTF	TGTGCCAGCAGCCCGCGGAACGAGGGCTACACCTTC
TRBV4-2	13	.	.	TRBJ2-7	CASSPPGSYEQYF	TGTGCCAGCAGCCCGCCGGGATCTTACGAGCAGTACTTC
TRBV9	15	TRBD1	.	TRBJ2-5	CASSVRGQVKETQYF	TGTGCCAGCAGCGTCCGAGGACAGGTCAAAGAGACCCAGTACTTC
TRBV13	13	TRBD1	few	TRBJ2-2	CASMDRGAGELFF	TGTGCCAGCATGGACAGGGGTGCCGGGGAGCTGTTTTTT
TRBV20-1	11	.	few	TRBJ1-4	CSARVREKLFF	TGCAGTGCTAGAGTCCGTGAAAAACTGTTTTTT
TRBV30	19	TRBD1	once	TRBJ2-5	CAWSVLGGPPTGPKGTQYF	TGTGCCTGGAGTGTCCTCGGTGGGCCCCCGACAGGGCCTAAGGGGACCCAGTACTTC
TRBV6-5	14	TRBD2	.	TRBJ2-3	CATSLAASTDTQYF	TGTGCCACCTCACTAGCGGCTAGCACAGATACGCAGTATTTT
TRBV18	14	.	.	TRBJ1-3	CASSPIQSGNTIYF	TGTGCCAGCTCACCAATCCAGTCTGGAAACACCATATATTTT
TRBV6-6	13	.	.	TRBJ2-1	CASSYGGNNEQFF	TGTGCCAGCAGTTACGGGGGGAACAATGAGCAGTTCTTC
TRBV2	16	TRBD2	.	TRBJ2-5	CASRRTSGRTSETQYF	TGTGCCAGCAGGCGGACTAGCGGGAGGACTTCCGAGACCCAGTACTTC
TRBV2	12	TRBD1	.	TRBJ1-5	CASSEAPGTAFF	TGTGCCAGCAGTGAAGCGCCCGGGACAGCCTTTTTT
TRBV14	17	TRBD2	.	TRBJ2-3	CASSRTGGGFGTDTQYF	TGTGCCAGCAGCCGGACCGGCGGGGGGTTCGGCACAGATACGCAGTATTTT
TRBV19	15	TRBD1	.	TRBJ1-6	CATSDRRGQSSPLHF	TGTGCCACCTCGGACCGCAGGGGGCAAAGTTCACCCCTCCACTTT
TRBV21-1	14	.	.	TRBJ2-7	CASSRDRGPYEQYF	TGTGCCAGCAGCCGGGACAGGGGGCCGTACGAGCAGTACTTC
TRBV28	15	TRBD2	.	TRBJ2-5	CASSVPGLALETQYF	TGTGCCAGCAGTGTCCCGGGACTAGCCTTAGAGACCCAGTACTTC
TRBV5-4	14	.	.	TRBJ2-7	CASSLERVNGEQYF	TGTGCCAGCAGCTTGGAGCGGGTAAACGGCGAGCAGTACTTC
TRBV9	16	TRBD2	.	TRBJ2-3	CASSVASGTRADTQYF	TGTGCCAGCAGCGTAGCTAGCGGGACTAGGGCAGATACGCAGTATTTT
TRBV7-9	16	TRBD1	few	TRBJ1-5	CASSLGATGGTQPQHF	TGTGCCAGCAGCTTAGGAGCAACAGGGGGCACCCAGCCCCAGCATTTT
TRBV28	18	TRBD1	.	TRBJ2-3	CASSFLTGITSGRNTQYF	TGTGCCAGCAGTTTTCTGACAGGGATAACGTCGGGTAGAAATACGCAGTATTTT
TRBV29-1	13	TRBD2	.	TRBJ2-7	CSVQSGSGHEQYF	TGCAGCGTCCAAAGCGGGAGTGGCCACGAGCAGTACTTC
TRBV27	14	.	.	TRBJ2-1	CASSLSLGEGEQFF	TGTGCCAGCAGTTTATCGCTAGGCGAGGGTGAGCAGTTCTTC
TRBV15	14	.	.	TRBJ2-5	CATSRARREETQYF	TGTGCCACCAGCAGAGCTCGGCGGGAAGAGACCCAGTACTTC
TRBV9	16	TRBD2	.	TRBJ2-3	CASSTRALAGTDTQYF	TGTGCCAGCAGCACCAGGGCACTAGCGGGAACAGATACGCAGTATTTT
TRBV7-9	14	TRBD1	.	TRBJ2-7	CASSWGQGVYEQYF	TGTGCCAGCAGCTGGGGACAGGGGGTTTACGAGCAGTACTTC
TRBV28	12	.	.	TRBJ1-1	CASSPFGTEAFF	TGTGCCAGCAGTCCTTTCGGCACTGAAGCTTTCTTT
TRBV6-5	15	.	.	TRBJ2-3	CASSFSGLSTDTQYF	TGTGCCAGCAGTTTTAGCGGTTTAAGCACAGATACGCAGTATTTT
TRBV5-6	16	.	few	TRBJ1-1	CASSLDTRGPRSGAFF	TGTGCCAGCAGCTTGGATACCAGGGGTCCACGGTCTGGAGCTTTCTTT
TRBV10-2	13	.	once	TRBJ1-2	CASRSTGRSGYTF	TGCGCCAGCAGATCGACAGGCCGGTCGGGCTACACCTTC
TRBV4-2	16	TRBD1	.	TRBJ2-3	CASSRGQAEGEDTQYF	TGTGCCAGCAGCCGCGGACAGGCCGAAGGGGAAGATACGCAGTATTTT
TRBV28	14	.	few	TRBJ1-1	CASSPLGVDTEAFF	TGTGCCAGCAGTCCACTGGGAGTGGACACTGAAGCTTTCTTT
TRBV7-2	13	.	.	TRBJ1-2	CASSLKGSYGYTF	TGTGCCAGCAGCTTAAAGGGGTCCTATGGCTACACCTTC
TRBV7-3	13	.	.	TRBJ2-5	CASSSTPTETQYF	TGTGCCAGCAGCTCCACTCCCACGGAGACCCAGTACTTC
TRBV9	14	.	.	TRBJ1-5	CASSVGQSNQPQHF	TGTGCCAGCAGCGTAGGGCAGAGCAATCAGCCCCAGCATTTT